This is a list of T cell receptor beta chains from one sample in a study of OX40 agonist ivuxolimab in advanced cancers. Sequencing used immunoSEQ multiplex PCR; TCRdb keeps in-frame clones, though not all of them. The sample consists of roughly 91,000 clones, around nine tenths of them appearing once. The source material was CD4+ or CD8+ T cells sorted from blood, sampled in a trial of the OX40 agonist ivuxolimab. The receptors originated from an adult with an advanced solid tumor such as melanoma, head and neck, liver or kidney cancer. CDR3s include the opening cysteine and the closing phenylalanine or tryptophan. The D gene is left open where the match is weak. The size entry is marked missing in some rows and otherwise reads once, few, many or a size class.

j_gene,d_gene,abundance,v_gene,CDR3nt,CDR3aa
TRBJ1-4,TRBD1,NA,TRBV7-8,TGTGCCAGCAGCCCCAGACAGGGCGTCAATGAAAAACTGTTTTTT,CASSPRQGVNEKLFF
TRBJ2-3,NA,NA,TRBV30,TGTGCCTGGAGTGTACACGGGGGCACAGATACGCAGTATTTT,CAWSVHGGTDTQYF
TRBJ2-1,TRBD1,once,TRBV10-2,TGCGCCAGCTCGGGACAGGTGTCCTACAATGAGCAGTTCTTC,CASSGQVSYNEQFF
TRBJ1-1,NA,NA,TRBV18,TGTGCCAGCTCACCGACAGATTCTAACACTGAAGCTTTCTTT,CASSPTDSNTEAFF
TRBJ2-7,TRBD2,NA,TRBV10-2,TGCGCCAGCAGAACCGGGACTAGCACGGGCGAGCAGTACTTC,CASRTGTSTGEQYF
TRBJ1-4,TRBD1,NA,TRBV30,TGTGCCTGGACCCTGAGGGACAGGGGCGAAAAACTGTTTTTT,CAWTLRDRGEKLFF
TRBJ2-7,NA,NA,TRBV19,TGTGCCAGCCGGGACCGAACCTACGAGCAGTACTTC,CASRDRTYEQYF
TRBJ1-5,NA,NA,TRBV4-1,TGCGCCAGCAGCCAAGGGGATAGCAATCAGCCCCAGCATTTT,CASSQGDSNQPQHF
TRBJ2-7,TRBD2,NA,TRBV2,TGTGCCAGCACCCCGGGCGGGGCTAGCGGGGGTCGGTACGAGCAGTACTTC,CASTPGGASGGRYEQYF
TRBJ2-2,TRBD2,NA,TRBV28,TGTGCCAGCATCCCCGCAGCGGGGGGGCTCGGCGGGGAGCTGTTTTTT,CASIPAAGGLGGELFF
TRBJ2-2,NA,NA,TRBV19,TGTGCCAGTAGTCAGACCGGGGAGCTGTTTTTT,CASSQTGELFF
TRBJ2-3,TRBD2,NA,TRBV9,TGTGCCAGCAGCGTAGAACTAGCGGGAGATACGCAGTATTTT,CASSVELAGDTQYF
TRBJ1-2,NA,NA,TRBV6-1,TGTGCCAGCAGTGACAGGGTCCCCTATGGCTACACCTTC,CASSDRVPYGYTF
TRBJ1-2,TRBD1,NA,TRBV30,TGTGCCTGGAGTGGCTGGCAGGGGGTCGGTGGCTACACCTTC,CAWSGWQGVGGYTF
TRBJ2-5,TRBD2,NA,TRBV9,TGTGCCAGCAGCGTATCCCCTAGCGGGGTTGAGACCCAGTACTTC,CASSVSPSGVETQYF
TRBJ1-3,NA,NA,TRBV15,TGTGCCACCAGCAGAGATCACGGGGTACACTCTGGAAACACCATATATTTT,CATSRDHGVHSGNTIYF